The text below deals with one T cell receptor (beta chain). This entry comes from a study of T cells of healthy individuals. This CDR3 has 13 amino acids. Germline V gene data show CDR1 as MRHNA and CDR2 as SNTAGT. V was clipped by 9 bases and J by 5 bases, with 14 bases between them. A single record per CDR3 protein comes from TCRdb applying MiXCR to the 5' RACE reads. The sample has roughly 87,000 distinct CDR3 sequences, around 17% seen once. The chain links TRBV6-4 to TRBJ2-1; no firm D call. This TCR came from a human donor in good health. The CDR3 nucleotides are TGTGCCAGTAGATCCTATTGGGACAATGAGCAGTTCTTC. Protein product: CASRSYWDNEQFF.